This TCR beta chain was observed in a study of beta chain features in type 1 diabetes (dated by TCRdb to 2017 to 2018). General notes on the study: Patients and healthy donors did not differ in mean age, gender distribution, total cell number or subset yield. A total of about 110,000,000 sorted cells were examined across all samples, and a strong correlation was observed between cell number per subset and RNA yield. In the study, recently diagnosed type 1 diabetes patients and matched healthy donors were compared on the TCRB repertoires of their sorted circulating CD4+ T cell subsets. Regulatory and stem cell-like memory subsets were obtained from only 8 patients and about eight healthy donors, while naive and central memory subsets were obtained from all 30 or so donors. Overall results and qualifications from the work: In all four CD4+ subsets, TCRB CDR3 length was moderately but significantly shorter in type 1 diabetes patients. Patients with type 1 diabetes made fewer insertions and deleted more nucleotides at VDJ recombination sites, implying thymic rearrangement abnormalities. HLA sub-analyses involved small numbers of individuals, so any influence of HLA type on TCRB rearrangement remained unresolved. The naive, central memory and regulatory TCRB repertoires appeared to resemble one another more closely among patients than among healthy donors. PCR might favor shorter templates, but patient and control samples were amplified and corrected together, so any skew would affect both groups equally. Because cDNA was sequenced instead of genomic DNA, highly expressing activated cells could be over-represented, though the groups showed no difference in activation or CD3 levels.

The entire amount of isolated RNA was reverse transcribed using the High Capacity cDNA Reverse Transcription Kit, so the sequenced TCRB transcripts were expressed ones. Deep immunoSEQ sequencing was applied to naive, central memory and regulatory T cell samples, giving an average of about 3.4 million total reads per sample. Sorted cells were lysed in RLT buffer, and RNA was extracted using DNase-treated RNeasy Micro or Mini kits according to cell number. To prevent cross-contamination, each cell subset was processed individually, whereas patient and healthy donor samples were processed jointly. Using the immunoSEQ multiplex PCR, TCRB sequences were amplified from cDNA into 87-bp fragments spanning the CDR3 region. Sequencing of the amplicons was done on the Illumina HiSeq platform. The authors processed their data as follows. PCR bias was corrected computationally using synthetic template baselines, and reads within Hamming distance 2 were collapsed, with unmergeable singletons discarded. Reads were aligned to IMGT to assign V, D and J genes, CDR3 length, and insertions or deletions at six rearrangement sites. Within each subset, clonotype counts were normalized to sorted cell number, after which true diversity and Gini coefficients were computed with the tcR R package. Repertoire sharing was quantified using the overlap coefficient calculated on TCRB nucleotide sequences. Out-of-frame TCRB sequences from naive cells were analyzed to stand in for the pre-selection repertoire. TCRdb retrieved this table from immuneACCESS and kept in-frame rearrangements only. Not all clones are present; in checked studies, unresolved V genes account for under half, and no reason is known for the remainder. Clone size and the V and J calls come from that table; the DNA yielded D and trimming. This sample gives over 650,000 clones in total; over 12% of them show up just once. The top ten constitute just under 0.04% of the sample.

From each donor, a single peripheral blood sample of about 120 mL on average was drawn into heparinised tubes. A BD FACSAria II was used to sort naive, central memory, regulatory and stem cell-like memory CD4+ T cells with a panel that included CD45RO, CCR7, CD25, CD127, CD95 and CD27. Purity was above 95% for every sorted population. Right away, PBMCs were isolated by Lymphoprep density gradient centrifugation and were stained directly, with no culture step. So that batch effects would be minimized, each experiment stained and sorted samples in pairs, pairing one healthy donor with one patient. This clone was detected only a few times. It lacks a known antigen. The input lacks base qualities; no much larger clone sits a single base away. Clipping removes 4 bases from V and 7 bases from J, with 8 as the unmatched junction base count. The germline V gene (reference sequence) sets CDR1 to GTSNPN and CDR2 to SVGIG. Including cysteine and phenylalanine, the CDR3 has 15 amino acids. Only the CDR3 portion is preserved as DNA: 45 bases, with reading frame beginning at the first base.

This clonotype was sampled from a man younger than 35 with type 1 diabetes. Sequenced material: naive CD4+ T cells from blood. The cell subset or site label, read with the paper, signifies: true naive CD4+ T cells. The chain joins TRBV30 to TRBJ2-1; TRBD2 fits 12 bases in the junction. The CDR3 region: CAWNSGLAGLNEQFF. The nucleotides are TGTGCCTGGAATTCGGGACTAGCGGGTTTAAATGAGCAGTTCTTC.